This T cell receptor beta chain emerged from a study of a mutant IDH1 vaccine in newly diagnosed glioma. Whole-study context: In some groups vaccination began 4-6 weeks post-radiotherapy; others received it with temozolomide. Before enrollment, the patients had been treated with radiotherapy alone, temozolomide alone, or both together. Most of them had received both.

Details on this clone: The antigen is unknown.

Time point: week 5, during vaccination. Topical imiquimod was applied with each vaccine dose, which held 300 ug of mutant IDH1 20-mer peptide. Astrocytomas found in donors were new, WHO grade 3 or 4, IDH1-mutant and ATRX-lost. The protocol was immunoSEQ multiplex PCR, while the TCRdb copy is restricted to in-frame clones and leaves out a portion. The sample lists tens of thousands of clones, 90% to 95% occurring once. Germline trimming cut 4 bases from V and 0 bases from J; bases unmatched to any gene: 4. Germline V CDR1 and CDR2: SGHTA, FQGTGA. The CDR3 loop spans 16 amino acids. The study's findings and limits: There seemed to be no relation between pseudoprogression and changes in top peripheral T cell clonotypes.

The material sequenced was PBMCs, taken from a glioma patient whose treatment included an IDH1 peptide vaccine. The TCR originated in a woman aged 45-60 years with glioma. The chain carries TRBV7-3 and TRBJ2-2, with 8 bases fitting TRBD2. This CDR3 is CASSYVAGTNTGELFF. CDR3 sequence (DNA): TGTGCCAGCAGCTACGTAGCGGGAACGAACACCGGGGAGCTGTTTTTT.